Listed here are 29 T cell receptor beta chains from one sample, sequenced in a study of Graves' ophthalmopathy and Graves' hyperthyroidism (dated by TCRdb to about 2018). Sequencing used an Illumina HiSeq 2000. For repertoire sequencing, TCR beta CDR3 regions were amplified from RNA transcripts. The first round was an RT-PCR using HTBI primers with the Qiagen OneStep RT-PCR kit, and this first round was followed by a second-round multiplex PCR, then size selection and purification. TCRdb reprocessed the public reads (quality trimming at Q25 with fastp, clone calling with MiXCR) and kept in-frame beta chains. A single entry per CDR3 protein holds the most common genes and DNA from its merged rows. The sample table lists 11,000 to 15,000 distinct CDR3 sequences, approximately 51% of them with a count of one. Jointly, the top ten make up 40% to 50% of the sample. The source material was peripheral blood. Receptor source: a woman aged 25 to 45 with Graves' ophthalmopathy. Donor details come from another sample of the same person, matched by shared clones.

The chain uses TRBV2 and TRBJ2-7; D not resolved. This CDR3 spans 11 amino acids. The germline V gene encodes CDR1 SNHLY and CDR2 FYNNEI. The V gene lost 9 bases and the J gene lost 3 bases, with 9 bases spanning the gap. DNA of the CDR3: TGTGCCAGTGGGGATTACTACGAGCAGTACTTC. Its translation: CASGDYYEQYF.

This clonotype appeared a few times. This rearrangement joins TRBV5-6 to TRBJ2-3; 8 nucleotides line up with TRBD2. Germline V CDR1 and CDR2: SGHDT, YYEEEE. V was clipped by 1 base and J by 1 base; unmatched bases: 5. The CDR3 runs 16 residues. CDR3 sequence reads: CASSLLTSGRTDTQYF. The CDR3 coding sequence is TGTGCCAGCAGCTTGCTAACTAGCGGTCGCACAGATACGCAGTATTTT.

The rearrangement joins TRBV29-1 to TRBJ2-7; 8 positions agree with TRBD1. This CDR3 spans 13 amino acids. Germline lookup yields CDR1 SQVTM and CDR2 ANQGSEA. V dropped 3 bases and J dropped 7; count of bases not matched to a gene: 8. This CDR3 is CSVEYRGSGEQYF. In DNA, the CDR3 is TGCAGCGTTGAGTACAGGGGGTCTGGAGAGCAGTACTTC.

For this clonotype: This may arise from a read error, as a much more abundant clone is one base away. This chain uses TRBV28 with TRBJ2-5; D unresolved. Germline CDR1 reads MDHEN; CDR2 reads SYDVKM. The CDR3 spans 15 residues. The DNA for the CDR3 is TGTGCCAGCAGTTTTTCAAGGAGAGACAAAGAGGCCCAGTACTTC. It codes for CASSFSRRDKEAQYF.

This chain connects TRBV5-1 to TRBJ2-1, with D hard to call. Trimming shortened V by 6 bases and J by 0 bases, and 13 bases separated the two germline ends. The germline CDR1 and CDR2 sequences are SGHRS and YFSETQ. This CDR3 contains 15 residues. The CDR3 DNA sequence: TGCGCCAGCACCCCGGGCCCGAGCTCCTACAATGAGCAGTTCTTC. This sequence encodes CASTPGPSSYNEQFF.

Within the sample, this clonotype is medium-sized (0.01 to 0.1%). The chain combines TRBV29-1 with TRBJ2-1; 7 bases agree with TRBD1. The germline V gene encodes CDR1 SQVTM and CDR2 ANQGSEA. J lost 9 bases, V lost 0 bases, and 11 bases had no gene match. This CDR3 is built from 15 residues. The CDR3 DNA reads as TGCAGCGTTGAAGACGGCCGAACCCCAGGGGGTGAGCAGTTCTTC. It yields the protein CSVEDGRTPGGEQFF.

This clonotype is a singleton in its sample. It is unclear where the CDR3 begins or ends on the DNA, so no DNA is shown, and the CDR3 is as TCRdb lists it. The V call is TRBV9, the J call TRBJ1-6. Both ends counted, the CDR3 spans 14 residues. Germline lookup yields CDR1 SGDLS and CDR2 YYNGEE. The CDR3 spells CTSSVVGFGTPLLF.

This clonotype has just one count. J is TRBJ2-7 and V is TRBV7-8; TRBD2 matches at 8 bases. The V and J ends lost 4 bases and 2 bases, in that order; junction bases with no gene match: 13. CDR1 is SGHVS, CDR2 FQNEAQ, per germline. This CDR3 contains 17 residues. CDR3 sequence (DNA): TGTGCCAGCAGCTATGGAATAGCGGGACTCTTGCCCTACGAGCAGTACTTC. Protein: CASSYGIAGLLPYEQYF.

CDR3 bases: TGTGCCACCAGCGAACCAGGGGGAAGTTCACCCCTCCACTTT. Amino acid sequence: CATSEPGGSSPLHF. The J gene is TRBJ1-6, the V gene TRBV24-1; 7 bases fit TRBD1. J was trimmed by 9 bases and V by 7 bases; bases with no gene match: 8. The CDR3 loop spans 14 amino acids. The germline V gene encodes CDR1 KGHDR and CDR2 SFDVKD.

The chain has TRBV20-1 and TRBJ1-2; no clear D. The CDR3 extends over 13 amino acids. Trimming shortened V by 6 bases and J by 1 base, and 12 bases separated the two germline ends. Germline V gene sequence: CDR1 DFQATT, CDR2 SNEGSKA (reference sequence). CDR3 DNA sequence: TGCAGTGCCCCCACATCTAGTAACTATGGCTACACCTTC. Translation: CSAPTSSNYGYTF.

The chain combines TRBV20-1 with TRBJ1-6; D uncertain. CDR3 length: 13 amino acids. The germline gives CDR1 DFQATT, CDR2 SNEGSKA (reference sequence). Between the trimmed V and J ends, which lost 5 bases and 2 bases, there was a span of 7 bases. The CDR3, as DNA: TGCAGTGCTTTGGGAACCTATAATTCACCCCTCCACTTT. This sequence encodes CSALGTYNSPLHF.

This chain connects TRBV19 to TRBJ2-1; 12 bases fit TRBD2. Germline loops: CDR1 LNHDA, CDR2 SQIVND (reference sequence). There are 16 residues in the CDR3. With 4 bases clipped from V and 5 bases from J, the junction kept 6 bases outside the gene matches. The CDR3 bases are TGTGCCAGTAGTAACCCGCGGACTAGCGGGAACAATGAGCAGTTCTTC. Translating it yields CASSNPRTSGNNEQFF.

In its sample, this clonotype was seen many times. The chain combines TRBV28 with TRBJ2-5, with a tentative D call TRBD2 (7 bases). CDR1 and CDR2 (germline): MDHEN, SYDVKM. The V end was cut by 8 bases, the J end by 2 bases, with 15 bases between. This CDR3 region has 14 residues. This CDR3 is CASRGAGSQETQYF. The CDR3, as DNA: TGTGCCAGCCGGGGGGCAGGGTCGCAAGAGACCCAGTACTTC.

The CDR3 DNA sequence: TGTGCCACCAGCAGACAGGGGGCCTACGAGCAGTACTTC. It codes for CATSRQGAYEQYF. This chain links TRBV15 with TRBJ2-7, with 7 bases that match TRBD1. Germline CDR1 LNHNV, CDR2 YYDKDF (reference sequence). CDR3 length: 13 amino acids. Trimming cost V 2 bases and J 2 bases; bases outside gene matches: 0.

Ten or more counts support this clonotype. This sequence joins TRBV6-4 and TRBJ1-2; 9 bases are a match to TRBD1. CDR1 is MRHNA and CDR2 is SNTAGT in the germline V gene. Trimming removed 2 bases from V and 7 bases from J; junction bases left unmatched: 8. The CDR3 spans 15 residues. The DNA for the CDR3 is TGTGCCAGCAGTGACGGAACAGGGGGCGTCGGTGGCTACACCTTC. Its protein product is CASSDGTGGVGGYTF.

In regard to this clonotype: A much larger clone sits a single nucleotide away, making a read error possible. CDR3 nucleotides: TGCAGCGTTGAAGTCTCGGGAAGAACTGAAGCTTTCTTT. Protein sequence: CSVEVSGRTEAFF. This chain connects TRBV29-1 to TRBJ1-1, with no clear D. Germline V gene data show CDR1 as SQVTM and CDR2 as ANQGSEA. The germline V and J ends were trimmed by 1 base and 5 bases, with 11 bases remaining between them. CDR3 length equals 13 residues.

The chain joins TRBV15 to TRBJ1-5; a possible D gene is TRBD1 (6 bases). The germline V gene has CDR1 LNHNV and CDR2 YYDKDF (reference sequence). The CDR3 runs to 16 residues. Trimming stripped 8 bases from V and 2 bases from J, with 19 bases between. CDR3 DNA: TGTGCCACCGGGTCAGGGGCAAAAGGCGGCAATCAGCCCCAGCATTTT. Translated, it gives CATGSGAKGGNQPQHF.

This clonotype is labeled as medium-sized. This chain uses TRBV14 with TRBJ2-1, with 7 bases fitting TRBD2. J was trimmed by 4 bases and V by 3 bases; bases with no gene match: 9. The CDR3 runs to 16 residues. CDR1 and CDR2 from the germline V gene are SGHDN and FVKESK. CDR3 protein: CASSQLLALGYNEQFF. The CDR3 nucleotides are TGTGCCAGCAGCCAGTTACTAGCGCTAGGATACAATGAGCAGTTCTTC.

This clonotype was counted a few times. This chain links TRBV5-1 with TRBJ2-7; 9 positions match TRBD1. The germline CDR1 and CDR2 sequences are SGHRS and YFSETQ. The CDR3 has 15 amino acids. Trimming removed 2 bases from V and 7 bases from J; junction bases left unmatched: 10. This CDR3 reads CASSLIPGQGQEQYF. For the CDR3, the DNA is TGCGCCAGCAGCTTAATTCCGGGACAGGGACAAGAGCAGTACTTC.

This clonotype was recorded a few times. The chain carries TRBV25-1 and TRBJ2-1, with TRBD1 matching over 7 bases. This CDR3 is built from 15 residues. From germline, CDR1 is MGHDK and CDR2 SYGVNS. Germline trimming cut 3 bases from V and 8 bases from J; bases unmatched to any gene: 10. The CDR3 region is CASSEVRTGMDEQFF. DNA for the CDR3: TGTGCCAGCAGTGAGGTCCGGACAGGTATGGATGAGCAGTTCTTC.

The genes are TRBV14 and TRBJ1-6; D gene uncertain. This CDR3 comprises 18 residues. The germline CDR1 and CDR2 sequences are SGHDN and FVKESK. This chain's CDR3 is CTSSQLPAPGPLGSPLHF. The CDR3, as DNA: TGTACTAGCAGCCAACTTCCCGCCCCCGGCCCGCTCGGCTCACCCCTCCACTTT.

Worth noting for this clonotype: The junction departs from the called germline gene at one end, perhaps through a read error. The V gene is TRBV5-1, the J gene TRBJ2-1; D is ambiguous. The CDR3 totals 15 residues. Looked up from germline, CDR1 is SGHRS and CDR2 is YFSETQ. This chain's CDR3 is CANSLSSRSYNEQFF. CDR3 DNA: TGCGCCAACAGCTTGAGTAGCCGGAGTTACAATGAGCAGTTCTTC.

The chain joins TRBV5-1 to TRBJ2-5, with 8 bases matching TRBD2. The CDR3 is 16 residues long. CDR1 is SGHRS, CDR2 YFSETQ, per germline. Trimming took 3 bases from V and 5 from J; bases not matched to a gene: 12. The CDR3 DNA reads TGCGCCAGCAGCTCCGGGAGGGGCGAAGTAGCTGAGACCCAGTACTTC. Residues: CASSSGRGEVAETQYF.

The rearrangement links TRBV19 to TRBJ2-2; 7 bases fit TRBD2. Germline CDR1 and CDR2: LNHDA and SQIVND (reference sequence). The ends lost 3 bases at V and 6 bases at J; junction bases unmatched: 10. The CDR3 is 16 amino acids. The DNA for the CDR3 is TGTGCCAGTAGTATGAGCCGCGGGAGTCCGCCCGGGGAGCTGTTTTTT. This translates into CASSMSRGSPPGELFF.

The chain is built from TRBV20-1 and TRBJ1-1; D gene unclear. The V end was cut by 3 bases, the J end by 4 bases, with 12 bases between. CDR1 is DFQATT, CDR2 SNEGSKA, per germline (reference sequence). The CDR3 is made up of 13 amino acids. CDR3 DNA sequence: TGCAGTGCTAGGGGGAACGTGGGCACTGAAGCTTTCTTT. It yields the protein CSARGNVGTEAFF.

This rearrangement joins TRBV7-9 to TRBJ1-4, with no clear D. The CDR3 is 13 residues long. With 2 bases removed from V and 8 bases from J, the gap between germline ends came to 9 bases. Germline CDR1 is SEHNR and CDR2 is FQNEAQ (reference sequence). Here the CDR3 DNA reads TGTGCCAGCAGCTTAAACTCCGGCGAAAAACTGTTTTTT. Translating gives CASSLNSGEKLFF.

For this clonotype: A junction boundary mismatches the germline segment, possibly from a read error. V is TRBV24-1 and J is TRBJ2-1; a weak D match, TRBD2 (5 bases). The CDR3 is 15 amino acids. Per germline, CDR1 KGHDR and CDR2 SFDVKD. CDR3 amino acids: CASSYASGAYNEQFF. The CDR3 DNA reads TGTGCCAGCAGTTACGCAAGCGGCGCCTACAATGAGCAGTTCTTC.

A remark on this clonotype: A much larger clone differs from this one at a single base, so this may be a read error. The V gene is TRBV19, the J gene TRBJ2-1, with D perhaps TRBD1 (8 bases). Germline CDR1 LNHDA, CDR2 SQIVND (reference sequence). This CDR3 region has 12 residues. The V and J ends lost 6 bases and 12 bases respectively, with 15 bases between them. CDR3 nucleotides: TGTGCCAGTAGAACCACAGGGGGGGGGCAGTTCTTC. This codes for CASRTTGGGQFF.

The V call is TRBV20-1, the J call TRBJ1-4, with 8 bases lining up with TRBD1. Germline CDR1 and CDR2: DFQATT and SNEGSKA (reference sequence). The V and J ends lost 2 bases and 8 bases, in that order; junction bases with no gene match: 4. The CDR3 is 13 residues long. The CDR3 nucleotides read TGCAGTGCTAGACGGACAGGGAAGGAAAAACTGTTTTTT. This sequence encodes CSARRTGKEKLFF.